The entry that follows covers one T cell receptor beta chain sequence. Its antigen remains unknown. The CDR3 sequence is 13 residues long. Germline-derived CDR1 and CDR2 are SGHTA and FQGNSA. V lost 6 bases and J lost 16; bases outside the gene matches: 9. These data are taken from a study of long-term antiretroviral therapy in people with HIV. Points from the study as a whole: The clones with expansion before ART were dominant in the repertoire at all time points. Investigators report no available data on ART adherence, viral resistance or therapy changes. HIV repertoires spanned tighter CDR3 length ranges than controls did.

At survey level, the immunoSEQ assay was run in its v3.0 version. Clones were sequenced by immunoSEQ multiplex PCR, and TCRdb holds only the in-frame ones, with some missing. Among approximately 21,000 clones listed, approximately 80% were seen once. The chain carries TRBV7-2 and TRBJ2-1; 13 positions agree with TRBD2. The receptor comes from a man aged 30 to 39 with HIV. The source material was unsorted PBMCs, sampled about 6.1 years after starting antiretroviral therapy. Written as DNA, the CDR3 is TGTGCCAGCAGGACTAGCGGGGGGCTCTCGGAATTCTTC. The encoded protein is CASRTSGGLSEFF.